The table lists the clone carrying this T cell receptor beta chain with a few counts. Its cognate antigen is unknown. All of the isolated RNA was reverse transcribed, so expressed TCRB transcripts were sequenced. Clones were read by immunoSEQ multiplex PCR, and TCRdb kept only the in-frame ones, dropping some. The top ten clones hold 0.07% to 0.095% of a sample with hundreds of thousands of clones, roughly a sixth of them seen once. Each donor gave one heparinised blood draw averaging about 120 mL. Cell sorting via CD45RO/CCR7/CD25/CD127/CD95/CD27 was performed to obtain CD4+ naive, central memory, regulatory and stem cell-like memory cells. These data originate in a study of beta chain features in type 1 diabetes. Germline V CDR1 and CDR2: LGHNA, YNFKEQ. The length of the CDR3 is 14 residues. J gave up 5 bases and V 4 bases, and 4 bases lay outside the gene matches. Whole-study results and caveats: The question of HLA type influencing TCRB rearrangement was one that remained unresolved here.

The chain is built from TRBV4-2 and TRBJ2-3; TRBD1 agrees at 9 bases. The sequencing sample was made of naive CD4+ T cells from blood. This TCR was recovered from a man between 18 and 29 years old in good health. Written as DNA, the CDR3 is TGTGCCAGCAGCCCCCGGACAGGGGAAGATACGCAGTATTTT. Protein sequence: CASSPRTGEDTQYF.